This TCR beta chain was sequenced for a study of beta chain features in type 1 diabetes. Sorting based on CD45RO/CCR7/CD25/CD127/CD95/CD27 separated CD4+ naive, central memory, regulatory and stem cell-like memory cells. This clone has only a few counts. No antigen is known for it. Findings and caveats of the study: There was a possibility that cDNA sequencing over-represented cells with high TCR expression. Patients with Type 1 diabetes showed moderately but significantly shorter TCRB CDR3s in all four CD4+ subsets. For patients and controls alike, PCR might favor shorter templates to the same degree.

Expressed TCRB transcripts were sequenced because the isolated RNA had all been reverse transcribed beforehand. The data were produced by immunoSEQ multiplex PCR, yet TCRdb's version contains in-frame clones alone and is incomplete. The sample lists hundreds of thousands of clones, around 15% occurring once. In germline, CDR1 is SGHTA, CDR2 FQGNSA. Trimming at V came to 5 bases and at J to 11 bases, leaving 15 bases not matched to a gene. CDR3 length equals 17 residues. The sequenced material came from naive CD4+ T cells from blood. This sequence originates from a man between 18 and 35 years old with type 1 diabetes. J is TRBJ2-1 and V is TRBV7-2; 13 bases line up with TRBD2. The CDR3 region is CASSTRSPGLAGAQQFF. CDR3 DNA sequence: TGTGCCAGCAGCACTAGGTCGCCTGGACTAGCGGGGGCCCAGCAGTTCTTC.